This TCR beta chain was identified in a study of brain metastases from non-small cell lung cancer. Study observations and caveats: In around 66% of brain metastases, T-cell clones were expanded compared with matched primary tumors. Compared with primary tumors, brain metastases showed less T-cell infiltration. Paired brain metastases and primary tumors largely shared TCR repertoires.

The V and J ends lost 6 bases and 7 bases respectively, with 13 bases between them. Looked up from germline, CDR1 is SGHDT and CDR2 is YYEEEE. The CDR3 has 12 residues. Details on this clone: Its target is not known.

Sequencing used immunoSEQ multiplex PCR; TCRdb keeps in-frame clones, though not all of them. The sample has more than 4,000 clones, approximately 91% seen once. This TCR derives from a donor aged 40 or over with non-small cell lung cancer. The specimen sequenced was tissue from a brain metastasis. The chain couples TRBV5-6 to TRBJ1-2; TRBD1 might be the D (5 bases). Written as DNA, the CDR3 is TGTGCCAGCAACCGCAGGGCCTTTGGCTACACCTTC. Translation gives CASNRRAFGYTF.